Following are 14 T cell receptor beta chains from one sample sequenced in a study of T cell responses to AZD1222 COVID-19 vaccine. Only in-frame clones appear in the TCRdb table, and some are missing; sequencing was by immunoSEQ multiplex PCR. The top ten hold about 3.8% of the sample, which has about 140,000 clones, about 91% seen once. This material consisted of peripheral blood, taken 28 days after the second AZD1222 dose. The origin of the receptors is an adult who received the AZD1222 COVID-19 vaccine.

The CDR3 DNA reads as TGTGCCAGCAGTGCTCAGGGGTGGGGCTACACCTTC. Protein sequence: CASSAQGWGYTF. This sequence joins TRBV2 and TRBJ1-2; tentative D call: TRBD1 (6 bases). CDR1 is SNHLY, CDR2 FYNNEI, per germline. Trimming pared 4 bases from V and 8 bases from J, leaving 11 bases between. This CDR3 has 12 residues.

This clone was observed a handful of times. This chain connects TRBV7-9 to TRBJ2-5, with TRBD1 as a possible D gene (6 bases). The V and J ends lost 5 bases and 5 bases respectively, with 12 bases between them. The CDR3 length is 13 residues. Germline CDR1 reads SEHNR; CDR2 reads FQNEAQ (reference sequence). The CDR3 DNA is TGTGCCAGCAGCCCTGTTCAGGGGGAGACCCAGTACTTC. Translated: CASSPVQGETQYF.

This chain joins TRBV28 and TRBJ1-2; D possibly corresponds to TRBD1 (5 bases). The CDR3 covers 14 residues. Germline V gene data show CDR1 as MDHEN and CDR2 as SYDVKM. V lost 2 bases, J lost 1 base, and 8 bases lay in between. The CDR3 protein is CASSLTTVNYGYTF. DNA of the CDR3: TGTGCCAGCAGTTTAACGACAGTTAACTATGGCTACACCTTC.

This chain joins TRBV29-1 and TRBJ2-7, with D tentatively TRBD2 (6 bases). The CDR3 is made up of 13 amino acids. V was cut by 7 bases and J by 4 bases, with 17 bases left in between. CDR1 and CDR2 (germline): SQVTM, ANQGSEA. The CDR3 coding sequence is TGCAGCGCTACCGGGACTGGAATTTACGAGCAGTACTTC. It is translated as CSATGTGIYEQYF.

This chain joins TRBV5-4 and TRBJ1-1; TRBD1 aligns across 9 bases. CDR1 SGHNT and CDR2 YYREEE come from the germline V gene (reference sequence). J gave up 2 bases and V 4 bases, and 3 bases lay outside the gene matches. This CDR3 has 14 amino acids. CDR3 region: CASSVGQGNTEAFF. CDR3 DNA sequence: TGTGCCAGCAGCGTGGGACAGGGAAACACTGAAGCTTTCTTT. Supplemented by reference TRBV5-4 and TRBJ1-1, the full variable domain reads ETGVTQSPTHLIKTRGQQVTLRCSSQSGHNTVSWYQQALGQGPQFIFQYYREEENGRGNFPPRFSGLQFPNYSSELNVNALELDDSALYLCASSVGQGNTEAFFGQGTRLTVV.

This clone was picked up one time. This chain uses TRBV6-5 with TRBJ2-1; D is perhaps TRBD2 (5 bases). The germline gives CDR1 MNHEY, CDR2 SVGAGI. V shed 5 bases and J shed 6 bases, with 8 bases lying between them. The CDR3 spans 12 residues. The CDR3 DNA reads TGTGCCAGCAGTACAAGCGGCAATGAGCAGTTCTTC. This sequence encodes CASSTSGNEQFF.

The genes are TRBV10-3 and TRBJ2-2; D remains unclear. With 6 bases removed from V and 0 bases from J, the gap between germline ends came to 11 bases. Germline loops: CDR1 ENHRY, CDR2 SYGVKD. The length of the CDR3 is 15 residues. The CDR3 region is CAISLKGANTGELFF. CDR3 nucleotide sequence: TGTGCCATCAGCCTCAAGGGCGCGAACACCGGGGAGCTGTTTTTT.

This chain links TRBV5-1 with TRBJ1-1, with a weak D call TRBD1 (5 bases). Trimming took off 0 bases at V and 9 bases at J, with 9 bases between the two ends. This CDR3 contains 12 residues. CDR1 SGHRS and CDR2 YFSETQ come from the germline V gene. CDR3 DNA sequence: TGCGCCAGCAGCTTGGCTGGGGCCCAAGCTTTCTTT. This encodes CASSLAGAQAFF.

The J gene is TRBJ1-5, the V gene TRBV6-1; 12 bases map to TRBD1. Germline CDR1 and CDR2: MNHNS and SASEGT. Trimming removed 4 bases from V and 1 base from J; junction bases left unmatched: 5. The CDR3 sequence is 17 residues long. The CDR3 region is CASSAGTGGRSNQPQHF. The CDR3 DNA sequence: TGTGCCAGCAGTGCCGGGACAGGGGGCCGGAGCAATCAGCCCCAGCATTTT.

This rearrangement joins TRBV9 to TRBJ2-5, with 9 bases identical to TRBD2. The CDR3 is made up of 15 amino acids. J gave up 5 bases and V 2 bases, and 7 bases lay outside the gene matches. Germline V gives CDR1 SGDLS, CDR2 YYNGEE. Here the CDR3 reads CASSVTSGRMETQYF. For the CDR3, the DNA is TGTGCCAGCAGCGTTACGAGCGGGAGGATGGAGACCCAGTACTTC.

Details on this clone: The same CDR3 can be traced to other DNA sequences in this sample. The V and J genes are TRBV19 and TRBJ1-1; maybe TRBD1 (5 bases). Looked up from germline, CDR1 is LNHDA and CDR2 is SQIVND (reference sequence). The V end was cut by 1 base, the J end by 0 bases, with 6 bases between. This CDR3 has 14 residues. The DNA for the CDR3 is TGTGCCAGTAGTATAGGGGGACTGAACACTGAAGCTTTCTTT. Its protein is CASSIGGLNTEAFF.

The chain combines TRBV30 with TRBJ1-3; the D gene is possibly TRBD1 (6 bases). CDR1 is GTSNPN, CDR2 SVGIG, per germline (reference sequence). Trimming cost V 1 base and J 2 bases, with 15 bases left between them. The CDR3 runs 16 residues. For the CDR3, the DNA is TGTGCCTGGAGTGCTTTGACAGGAGTAGCTGGAAACACCATATATTTT. Its protein is CAWSALTGVAGNTIYF.

The CDR3 loop is CATRGQGTANEKLFF. In DNA form, the CDR3 reads TGTGCCACACGGGGGCAGGGGACGGCTAATGAAAAACTGTTTTTT. The chain uses TRBV10-3 and TRBJ1-4, with D possibly being TRBD1 (6 bases). V gave up 10 bases and J gave up 3 bases, with 18 bases separating them. The CDR3 extends over 15 amino acids. Per germline, CDR1 ENHRY and CDR2 SYGVKD.

The CDR3 region has the DNA TGTGCCTGGAGTCTACAGGCAAGCTCCTACAATGAGCAGTTCTTC. Its protein product is CAWSLQASSYNEQFF. The V gene is TRBV30, the J gene TRBJ2-1; D is perhaps TRBD1 (5 bases). V dropped 2 bases and J dropped 0 bases, with 11 bases sitting between them. The length of the CDR3 is 15 residues. The V gene's germline CDR1 is GTSNPN and CDR2 SVGIG (reference sequence).